Given below is one TCR beta chain in context. Germline lookup yields CDR1 SGDLS and CDR2 YYNGEE. CDR3 size: 20 residues. Trimming pared 3 bases from V and 4 bases from J, leaving 29 bases between. As handled by the study authors: Scientists estimated how many nucleated cells there were by amplifying reference gene primers. Assay: immunoSEQ multiplex PCR; the TCRdb copy retains only in-frame clones and omits some. V, J and clone size reflect that table, while D and trimming were determined from the DNA. This sample has 15,000 to 17,000 clones, with around four fifths found just once. The data were taken from a study of blood T cell repertoires in COVID-19. Background on the study: Both acute and convalescent COVID-19 samples were obtained from the United States, Italy and Spain.

The V call is TRBV9, the J call TRBJ2-1, with D possibly TRBD1 on 10 matching bases. Input material: peripheral blood. The receptor was derived from a man in his 70s with active or convalescent COVID-19. The CDR3 region is CASSAPTGGAASGIYNEQFF. CDR3 in DNA: TGTGCCAGCAGCGCCCCGACAGGGGGCGCGGCTAGCGGGATTTACAATGAGCAGTTCTTC.